This entry features one TCR beta chain sequence. Its antigen is still unknown. One junction end does not reproduce the germline sequence, and a read error may be involved. Treatment here: oral pan-JAK inhibitor, 5-10 mg twice daily. Using a FACSAria, the CD4+ and CD8+ T cells were sorted from the PBMCs. The CDR3 runs to 14 residues. CDR1 and CDR2 from the germline V gene are GTSNPN and SVGIG (reference sequence). RNA extraction was followed by reverse transcription into cDNA, which acted as the sequencing template. Some clones are missing from TCRdb's copy, which holds only in-frame ones; the method was immunoSEQ multiplex PCR. The sample comprises 85,000 to 110,000 clones, about nine tenths of which are singletons, and roughly 10% rests with the top ten. These data belong to a study of CD8+ T cells in alopecia areata. Study results and limitations: In scalp, tofacitinib significantly decreased clonality and expanded CD8+ clones among the top 100. Scalp and blood retained many expanded lesional clones during tofacitinib. Having just one nonresponder leaves the connection between baseline CD8+ expansion and response unresolved.

Sample: CD8+ T cells sorted from blood, taken at approximately week 30, from a patient treated with tofacitinib. This chain connects TRBV30 to TRBJ2-7, with 8 bases identical to TRBD1. The TCR originated in a human donor with alopecia areata. This CDR3 reads CVWSGDRTNYEQYF. Here the CDR3 DNA reads TGTGTCTGGAGTGGGGACAGGACCAACTACGAGCAGTACTTC. The entire variable domain, with the rest obtained from reference TRBV30 and TRBJ2-7, is as follows: SQTIHQWPATLVQPVGSPLSLECTVEGTSNPNLYWYRQAAGRGLQLLFYSVGIGQISSEVPQNLSASRPQDRQFILSSKKLLLSDSGFYLCVWSGDRTNYEQYFGPGTRLTVT.